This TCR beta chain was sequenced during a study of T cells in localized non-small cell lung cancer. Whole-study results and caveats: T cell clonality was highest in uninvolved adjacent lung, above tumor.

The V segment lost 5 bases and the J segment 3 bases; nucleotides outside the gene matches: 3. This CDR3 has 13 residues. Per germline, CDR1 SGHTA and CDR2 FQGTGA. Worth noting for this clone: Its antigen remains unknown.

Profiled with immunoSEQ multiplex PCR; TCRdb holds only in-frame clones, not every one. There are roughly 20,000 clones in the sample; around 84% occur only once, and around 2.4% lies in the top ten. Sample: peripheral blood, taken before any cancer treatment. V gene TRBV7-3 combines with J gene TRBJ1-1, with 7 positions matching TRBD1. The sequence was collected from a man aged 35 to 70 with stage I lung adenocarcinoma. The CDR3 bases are TGTGCCAGCAGCCTCGACAGGGACACTGAAGCTTTCTTT. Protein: CASSLDRDTEAFF.